Detailed here is one TCR beta chain. Antigen: not known. V lost 8 bases, J lost 4 bases, and 6 bases lay in between. Germline lookup yields CDR1 MRHNA and CDR2 SNTAGT. CDR3 size: 11 residues. Terminally differentiated effector memory CD45RA+ cells were excluded by CCR7 positive selection of CD45RO-negative cells. The data were taken from a study of shared clonotypes between healthy human individuals. For the study at large: The cohort comprised two women and a few men. Their ages spanned 18 to 49 years.

Libraries were prepared by immunoSEQ multiplex PCR; TCRdb keeps only in-frame clonotypes and omits some of them. The data contain about 580,000 clones, more than 95% of them seen just once; the ten biggest clones take up 0.3%. Study-wide results and caveats: On the whole, naive subsets had larger estimated richness than memory subsets had.

This clonotype was obtained from a man aged 25-45 years in good health. This chain connects TRBV6-4 to TRBJ2-1; D is uncertain. The sample taken for sequencing was naive CD8+ T cells sorted from blood. CDR3 region: CASGRYNEQFF. The DNA of the CDR3 is TGTGCCAGCGGAAGATACAATGAGCAGTTCTTC.